The source of this TCR beta chain is a study of T cell responses to AZD1222 COVID-19 vaccine (dated by TCRdb to the early 2020s). With regard to the full study: AZD1222 recipients given second doses at about 4 weeks or at about 12 weeks were pooled, since spike-specific TCR depth and breadth were not found to differ between the two schedules. A total of approximately 240 trial participants underwent TCR sequencing, of whom some 210 received two doses of AZD1222 and about 25 received two doses of the MenACWY control vaccine. Trial participants were enrolled by age into 18-55, 56-69 and 70-plus year subgroups, with around 150, 28 and 57 TCR-sequenced participants respectively. What the study reported, not specific to this receptor: Vaccine-associated CD4 TCRs spanned the whole spike protein, with dominant responses in regions 160-218 and 743-854. Because no day 14 peak-response samples were available, the repertoires could be characterized only after the peak T cell response. Conclusions about previously exposed vaccinees were limited because only six AZD1222 recipients were SARS-CoV-2 seropositive at baseline. The 56-69-year group was small, and its depth increase did not reach significance, likely because of low power. Reportedly, close to half of the unique spike-specific TCRs recognized epitopes lying outside the regions that are mutated in the B.1.351 and B.1.1.7 variants. After two AZD1222 doses, spike-specific TCR breadth and depth were significantly higher than at day 0 and than in MenACWY recipients. Most participants were white British and females outnumbered males, and the authors suggested that clonal diversity may have been underestimated.

The CDR3 regions of human TCRbeta chains were analyzed by immunosequencing. Turning to the authors' computational methods: TCRs in the repertoires were matched against a reference library of SARS-CoV-2-specific TCRs that had been generated with the MIRA antigen-specificity platform. Breadth was defined as the fraction of unique TCRs that were SARS-CoV-2-associated, and depth was defined as the fraction of total T cells that were SARS-CoV-2-associated. Using the MIRA data, each spike-specific TCR was mapped to the spike region that the TCR reacts to and placed in a CD4 or CD8 class. Log10-transformed breadth and depth values were compared by one-way ANOVA with Sidak's multiple comparisons tests. TCRdb limited this immuneACCESS table to in-frame rearrangements with V and J called. A share of clones is missing; checked studies link under half to unresolved V genes, and the rest is unexplained. Clone size and the V and J calls come from that table; the DNA yielded D and trimming. Recorded for this sample are approximately 44,000 clones; about 78% of them occurred a single time. The ten biggest clones cover approximately 4% of the sample.

V was cut back by 1 base and J by 1 base, leaving a gap of 14 bases between them. CDR1 and CDR2 are drawn from the germline V gene: SGHTA, FQGNSA. Measured from the cysteine to the phenylalanine, the CDR3 is 17 residues long. Just CDR3 DNA is preserved here, 51 bases in frame from base 1. The time point label on this specimen signifies: baseline before first vaccination. The vaccinee samples were drawn from two UK trials, COV001 and COV002, one of which was a single-blind randomized controlled phase 2/3 trial testing AZD1222 (ChAdOx1 nCoV-19) in healthy adults. For TCRbeta chain sequencing, PBMC samples from trial participants were taken at day 0 and at day 28 after the second dose. Note on this clone: Its cognate antigen has yet to be identified. Nothing much larger sits one base from this clone, and base qualities are not available.

The receptor chain draws on TRBV7-2 and TRBJ2-1; a tentative D call is TRBD2 (6 bases match). This TCR was sampled from an adult in good health. The sample here was peripheral blood, taken on day 0 of AZD1222 vaccination. The CDR3 region reads CASSLVGRGISYNEQFF. At the DNA level, the sequence is TGTGCCAGCAGCTTAGTGGGCCGGGGGATATCCTACAATGAGCAGTTCTTC.